Sequencing of this T cell receptor beta chain was carried out in a study of shared T cell receptors in the human thymus. Trimming took off 0 bases at V and 8 bases at J, with 23 bases between the two ends. The CDR3 is 18 amino acids. The germline V gene has CDR1 SGHRS and CDR2 YFSETQ. The table came from immunoSEQ multiplex PCR; TCRdb's copy has only in-frame clones and leaves some out. Among some 400,000 clones listed, 85% to 95% were seen once. This chain uses TRBV5-1 with TRBJ1-4; perhaps TRBD1 as D (6 bases). Sequencing used thymocytes. The sequence was obtained from a human donor. CDR3 nucleotides: TGCGCCAGCAGCTTGGGGGCCCTGGGGGGCCTCCTGGAAGAAAAACTGTTTTTT. Translated, it gives CASSLGALGGLLEEKLFF. Full variable domain (missing parts from reference TRBV5-1 and TRBJ1-4): KAGVTQTPRYLIKTRGQQVTLSCSPISGHRSVSWYQQTPGQGLQFLFEYFSETQRNKGNFPGRFSGRQFSNSRSEMNVSTLELGDSALYLCASSLGALGGLLEEKLFFGSGTQLSVL.